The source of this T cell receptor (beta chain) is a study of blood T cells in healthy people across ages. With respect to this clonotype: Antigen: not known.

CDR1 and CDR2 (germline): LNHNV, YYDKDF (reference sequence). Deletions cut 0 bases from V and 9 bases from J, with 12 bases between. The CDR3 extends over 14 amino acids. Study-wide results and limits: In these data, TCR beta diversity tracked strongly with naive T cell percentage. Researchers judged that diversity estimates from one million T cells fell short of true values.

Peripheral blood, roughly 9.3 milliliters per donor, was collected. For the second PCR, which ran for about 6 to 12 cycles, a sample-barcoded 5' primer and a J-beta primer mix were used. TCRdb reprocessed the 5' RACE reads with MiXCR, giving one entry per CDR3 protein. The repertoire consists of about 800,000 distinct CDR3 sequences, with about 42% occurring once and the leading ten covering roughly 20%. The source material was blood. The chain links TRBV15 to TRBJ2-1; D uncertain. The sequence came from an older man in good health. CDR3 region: CATSRDPRAGEQFF. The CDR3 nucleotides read TGTGCCACCAGCAGAGATCCCCGGGCCGGTGAGCAGTTCTTC.